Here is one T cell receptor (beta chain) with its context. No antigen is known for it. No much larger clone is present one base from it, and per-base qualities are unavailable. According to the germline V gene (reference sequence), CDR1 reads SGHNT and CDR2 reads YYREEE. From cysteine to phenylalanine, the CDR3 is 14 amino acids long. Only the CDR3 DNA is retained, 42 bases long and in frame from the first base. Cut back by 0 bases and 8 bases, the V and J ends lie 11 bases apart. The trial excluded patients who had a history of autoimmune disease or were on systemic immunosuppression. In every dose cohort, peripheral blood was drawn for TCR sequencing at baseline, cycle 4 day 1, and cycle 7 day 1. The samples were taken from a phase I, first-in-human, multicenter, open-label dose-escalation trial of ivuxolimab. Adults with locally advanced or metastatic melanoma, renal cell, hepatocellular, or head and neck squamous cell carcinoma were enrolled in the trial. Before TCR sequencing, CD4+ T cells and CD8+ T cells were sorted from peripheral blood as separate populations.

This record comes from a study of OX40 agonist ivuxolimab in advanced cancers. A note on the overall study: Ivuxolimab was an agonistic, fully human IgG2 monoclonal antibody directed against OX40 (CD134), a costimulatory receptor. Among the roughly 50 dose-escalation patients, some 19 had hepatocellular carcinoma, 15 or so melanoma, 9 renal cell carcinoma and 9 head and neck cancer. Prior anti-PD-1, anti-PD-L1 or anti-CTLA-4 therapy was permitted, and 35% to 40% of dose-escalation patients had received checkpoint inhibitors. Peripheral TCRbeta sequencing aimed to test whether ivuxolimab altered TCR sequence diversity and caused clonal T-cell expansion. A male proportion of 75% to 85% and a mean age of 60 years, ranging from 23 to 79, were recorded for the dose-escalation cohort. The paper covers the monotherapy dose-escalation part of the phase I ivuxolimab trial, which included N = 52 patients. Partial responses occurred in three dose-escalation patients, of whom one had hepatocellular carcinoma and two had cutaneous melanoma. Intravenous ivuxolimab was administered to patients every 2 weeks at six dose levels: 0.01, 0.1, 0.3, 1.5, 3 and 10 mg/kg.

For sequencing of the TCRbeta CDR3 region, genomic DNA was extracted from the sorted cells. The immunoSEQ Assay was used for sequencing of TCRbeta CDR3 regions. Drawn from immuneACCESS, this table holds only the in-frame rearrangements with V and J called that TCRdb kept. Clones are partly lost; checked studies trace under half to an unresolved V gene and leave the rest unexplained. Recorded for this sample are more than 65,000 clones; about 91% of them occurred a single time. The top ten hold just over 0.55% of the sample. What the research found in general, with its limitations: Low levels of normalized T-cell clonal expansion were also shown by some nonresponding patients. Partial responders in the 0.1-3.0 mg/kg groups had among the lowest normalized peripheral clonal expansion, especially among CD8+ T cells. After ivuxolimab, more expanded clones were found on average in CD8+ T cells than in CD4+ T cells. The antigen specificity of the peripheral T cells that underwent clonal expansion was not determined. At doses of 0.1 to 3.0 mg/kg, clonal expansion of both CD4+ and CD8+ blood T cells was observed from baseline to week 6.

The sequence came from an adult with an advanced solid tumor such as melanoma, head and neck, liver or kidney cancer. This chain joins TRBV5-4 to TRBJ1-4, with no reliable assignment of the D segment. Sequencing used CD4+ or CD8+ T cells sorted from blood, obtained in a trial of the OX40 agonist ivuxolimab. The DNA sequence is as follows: TGTGCCAGCAGCTTGGCAGGAGGGCGGGAAAAACTGTTTTTT. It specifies CASSLAGGREKLFF.